This T cell receptor (beta chain) was captured by sequencing in a study of shared clonotypes between healthy human individuals. Points from the study as a whole: Rarefaction gave evidence that sorted-subset sequencing remained incomplete despite large depth. Sequencing depth was expected to influence donor clonotype sharing. Sharing across four donors was seen in 4% to 5% of naive CD4 clonotypes.

Generated by immunoSEQ multiplex PCR, the TCRdb table keeps only in-frame clones and is missing some. The table has some 2,500,000 clones, under 95% seen once; the top ten hold about 0.39%. About this clone: The antigen is undetermined. The same CDR3 arises from other DNA sequences in this sample as well.

Healthy HIV-negative adults with no recent acute infections or vaccinations were recruited as donors. V trimming: 2 bases; J trimming: 2 bases; junction bases outside the gene matches: 1. Germline-derived CDR1 and CDR2 are SGDLS and YYNGEE. CDR3 length: 15 amino acids. Sample: naive CD4+ T cells from PBMCs. Documented subset: CD45RA+ positively selected. V is TRBV9 and J is TRBJ2-6; 7 bases line up with TRBD1. The TCR was taken from a man aged 18 to 30 in good health. Some clones in this sample may be carry-over from other donors' samples. CDR3 loop: CASSVDRAGANVLTF. The CDR3 DNA follows: TGTGCCAGCAGCGTTGACAGGGCTGGGGCCAACGTCCTGACTTTC.